The TCR beta chain under discussion was sequenced for a study of beta chain features in type 1 diabetes. Study-level results: Shortening of TCRB CDR3s, moderate but significant, appeared in all four CD4+ subsets of Type 1 diabetes patients.

CDR1 is SQVTM and CDR2 is ANQGSEA in the germline V gene. The J segment lost 8 bases and the V segment lost 7 bases, leaving 14 bases of the junction unmatched. The CDR3 runs to 14 residues. This clone was counted ten times or more. Its specificity is not known. By way of CD45RO/CCR7/CD25/CD127/CD95/CD27, the CD4+ regulatory, stem cell-like memory, central memory and naive cells were sorted. All of the isolated RNA was reverse transcribed, so expressed TCRB transcripts were sequenced. The method was immunoSEQ multiplex PCR; TCRdb's version includes in-frame clones alone and lacks a portion of them. The table lists about 340,000 clones, roughly 12% of them singletons.

The chain has TRBV29-1 and TRBJ2-1; 7 nucleotides agree with TRBD2. The sequenced sample was naive CD4+ T cells from blood. The TCR comes from a woman in her late teens or twenties with type 1 diabetes. CDR3: CSAGRRIRVDEQFF. Here the CDR3 DNA reads TGCAGCGCCGGGAGGAGGATTCGGGTCGATGAGCAGTTCTTC.